One sample yielded the 14 T cell receptor beta chains listed below, sequenced in a study of shared clonotypes between healthy human individuals. Sequencing used immunoSEQ multiplex PCR; TCRdb keeps in-frame clones, though not all of them. The sample has hundreds of thousands of clones; almost 97% are singletons. The sample comprised naive CD4+ T cells sorted from blood. Subset meaning: CD45RA+ positively selected. The source is a woman in her twenties or thirties in good health.

The chain recombines TRBV19 with TRBJ2-3; TRBD2 aligns across 14 bases. Trimming at V came to 4 bases and at J to 6 bases, leaving 9 bases not matched to a gene. Germline assignment: CDR1 LNHDA and CDR2 SQIVND (reference sequence). The CDR3 sequence is 17 residues long. The CDR3 loop is CASSTGTSGSWVDTQYF. For the CDR3, the DNA is TGTGCCAGTAGTACCGGGACTAGCGGGAGTTGGGTGGATACGCAGTATTTT. The variable domain in full, completed from reference TRBV19 and TRBJ2-3, reads DGGITQSPKYLFRKEGQNVTLSCEQNLNHDAMYWYRQDPGQGLRLIYYSQIVNDFQKGDIAEGYSVSREKKESFPLTVTSAQKNPTAFYLCASSTGTSGSWVDTQYFGPGTRLTVL.

This sequence joins TRBV4-1 and TRBJ2-3, with a possible D match to TRBD2 (6 bases). Germline CDR1 MGHRA, CDR2 YSYEKL. This CDR3 contains 15 residues. V lost 3 bases and J 2 bases, leaving 12 bases between the germline ends. The CDR3 bases are TGCGCCAGCAGCCACATCGGGACTTTCACAGATACGCAGTATTTT. Its translation: CASSHIGTFTDTQYF.

This clone has a single count. This sequence joins TRBV4-1 and TRBJ2-3, with 11 bases identical to TRBD2. Germline assignment: CDR1 MGHRA and CDR2 YSYEKL. The CDR3 is 19 amino acids. The junction had 13 bases not matched to a gene; V was cut back by 0 bases and J by 5 bases. The DNA for the CDR3 is TGCGCCAGCAGCCAAGATGCGGCCCCACTAGCGGGAGAGCGAGATACGCAGTATTTT. Its translation is CASSQDAAPLAGERDTQYF.

This chain joins TRBV30 and TRBJ2-7; D possibly uses TRBD1 or TRBD2 (6 bases each). Trimming took 3 bases from V and 3 from J, leaving 15 bases between them. The CDR3 spans 14 residues. Germline CDR1 GTSNPN, CDR2 SVGIG (reference sequence). CDR3 loop: CAWRISGGLYEQYF. The DNA of the CDR3 is TGTGCCTGGAGAATATCTGGGGGGCTCTACGAGCAGTACTTC. The variable domain in full, with the rest retrieved from reference TRBV30 and TRBJ2-7, is SQTIHQWPATLVQPVGSPLSLECTVEGTSNPNLYWYRQAAGRGLQLLFYSVGIGQISSEVPQNLSASRPQDRQFILSSKKLLLSDSGFYLCAWRISGGLYEQYFGPGTRLTVT.

The chain links TRBV7-8 to TRBJ1-5; 7 nucleotides align to TRBD1. V was pared by 4 bases and J by 4 bases, with 7 bases of the junction left unmatched. This CDR3 is built from 15 residues. CDR1 and CDR2 (germline): SGHVS, FQNEAQ. CDR3 DNA: TGTGCCAGCAGCTACCCCGGGACAGTAAATCAGCCCCAGCATTTT. Protein sequence: CASSYPGTVNQPQHF.

This rearrangement joins TRBV7-9 to TRBJ2-3; D remains unclear. The CDR3 is made up of 12 amino acids. Germline CDR1 is SEHNR and CDR2 is FQNEAQ (reference sequence). The ends were cut back, 3 bases at V and 2 bases at J, with 3 bases in the middle. The CDR3 coding sequence is TGTGCCAGCAGCTTCCACACAGATACGCAGTATTTT. Protein sequence: CASSFHTDTQYF.

A note on this clone: This sample also contains other DNA sequences that code for the same CDR3. The V gene is TRBV5-4, the J gene TRBJ1-1; D is uncertain. The CDR3 is 13 residues long. CDR1 is SGHNT and CDR2 is YYREEE in the germline V gene (reference sequence). Deletions cut 0 bases from V and 5 bases from J, with 8 bases between. CDR3 residues: CASSLGGRTEAFF. The CDR3 bases are TGTGCCAGCAGCTTGGGAGGGAGAACTGAAGCTTTCTTT.

The chain employs TRBV27 and TRBJ2-7; TRBD2 is a possible D gene (5 bases). The CDR3 contains 12 residues. Trimming shortened V by 7 bases and J by 2 bases, and 9 bases separated the two germline ends. Per germline, CDR1 MNHEY and CDR2 SMNVEV (reference sequence). The CDR3: CASMREPYEQYF. The CDR3 nucleotides are TGTGCCAGCATGAGGGAACCCTACGAGCAGTACTTC.

V is TRBV4-1 and J is TRBJ2-7; no clear D. The CDR3 totals 16 residues. V dropped 1 base and J dropped 0 bases, with 13 bases sitting between them. The germline CDR1 and CDR2 sequences are MGHRA and YSYEKL. This chain's CDR3 is CASSQASRRNSYEQYF. The DNA for the CDR3 is TGCGCCAGCAGCCAAGCTAGTCGCAGGAACTCCTACGAGCAGTACTTC.

This clone showed up just once. The genes are TRBV6-1 and TRBJ1-2; D is possibly TRBD1 (6 bases). This CDR3 region has 14 residues. From germline, CDR1 is MNHNS and CDR2 SASEGT. The V end was cut by 2 bases, the J end by 8 bases, with 15 bases between. CDR3 nucleotide sequence: TGTGCCAGCAGTGAAATAGGGGGTGGACTAGGCTACACCTTC. Protein sequence: CASSEIGGGLGYTF.

The CDR3 sequence: CATRPFSGNTIYF. The DNA of the CDR3 is TGTGCCACCAGACCTTTCTCTGGAAACACCATATATTTT. The chain has TRBV15 and TRBJ1-3, with D unresolved. This CDR3 comprises 13 residues. The germline V gene encodes CDR1 LNHNV and CDR2 YYDKDF (reference sequence). Between the trimmed V and J ends, which lost 6 bases and 0 bases, there was a span of 6 bases.

The rearrangement uses TRBV6-6 and TRBJ2-1; D not resolved. This CDR3 has 12 amino acids. V was trimmed by 1 base and J by 6 bases, leaving 4 bases between them. Germline lookup yields CDR1 MNHNY and CDR2 SVGAGI (reference sequence). DNA of the CDR3: TGTGCCAGCAGTTACTTGGGCAATGAGCAGTTCTTC. It is translated as CASSYLGNEQFF.

The chain joins TRBV5-1 to TRBJ2-3; D not resolved. Germline CDR1 SGHRS, CDR2 YFSETQ. V lost 0 bases, J lost 4 bases, and 3 bases lay in between. This CDR3 contains 12 residues. CDR3 in amino acids: CASSLDSDTQYF. The CDR3, as DNA: TGCGCCAGCAGCTTGGATTCAGATACGCAGTATTTT.

This clone is a singleton in its sample. The chain joins TRBV5-6 to TRBJ1-2, with D maybe TRBD1 (6 bases). Germline lookup yields CDR1 SGHDT and CDR2 YYEEEE. The CDR3 covers 14 residues. The V end was cut by 3 bases, the J end by 5 bases, with 14 bases between. For the CDR3, the DNA is TGTGCCAGCAGCTACAGGGCCGAAAGGTATGGCTACACCTTC. The encoded protein is CASSYRAERYGYTF.